These 29 T cell receptor beta chains share one sample of origin, sequenced in a study of cytomegalovirus exposure and HLA in healthy donors. The PCR had 60 Vbeta and 13 Jbeta primers. Profiling relied on immunoSEQ multiplex PCR, and the TCRdb table lists in-frame clones only, not all of them. The table has more than 85,000 clones, over 60% seen once. Sample: PBMCs. The source of these receptors is a woman aged 25 to 45 in good health and CMV-seronegative.

The chain combines TRBV7-2 with TRBJ1-1; no firm D call. V was pared by 3 bases and J by 6 bases, with 26 bases between. The V gene's germline CDR1 is SGHTA and CDR2 FQGNSA. This CDR3 contains 18 residues. The CDR3 DNA reads as TGTGCCAGCAGCTTCGGCTTTGATTTTGGGGAGCTAAGGGCTGAAGCTTTCTTT. Translation: CASSFGFDFGELRAEAFF.

The V call is TRBV11-3, the J call TRBJ2-1; TRBD2 matches at 10 bases. V shed 6 bases, J shed 0 bases, and the junction held 2 bases outside the gene matches. The CDR3 spans 15 residues. Germline V gene lookup returns CDR1 SGHNT and CDR2 YENEEA. CDR3 sequence reads: CASRASGSSYNEQFF. CDR3 sequence (DNA): TGTGCCAGCAGGGCTAGCGGGAGCTCCTACAATGAGCAGTTCTTC.

The chain carries TRBV28 and TRBJ2-7; maybe TRBD2 (5 bases). This CDR3 spans 12 amino acids. The ends were cut back, 5 bases at V and 5 bases at J, with 10 bases in the middle. The germline gives CDR1 MDHEN, CDR2 SYDVKM. Written as DNA, the CDR3 is TGTGCCAGCAGTACTAGTACCCACGAGCAGTACTTC. Translation: CASSTSTHEQYF. The whole variable domain, remainder taken from reference TRBV28 and TRBJ2-7, is DVKVTQSSRYLVKRTGEKVFLECVQDMDHENMFWYRQDPGLGLRLIYFSYDVKMKEKGDIPEGYSVSREKKERFSLILESASTNQTSMYLCASSTSTHEQYFGPGTRLTVT.

This chain links TRBV30 with TRBJ2-2; TRBD2 might be the D (6 bases). V was pared by 5 bases and J by 6 bases, with 7 bases between. The CDR3 covers 11 residues. Germline loops: CDR1 GTSNPN, CDR2 SVGIG (reference sequence). The CDR3 region is CAWGEAGELFF. The CDR3 DNA reads TGTGCCTGGGGGGAGGCCGGGGAGCTGTTTTTT.

The gene calls are TRBV28 and TRBJ2-3, with 7 bases identical to TRBD2. Germline V gives CDR1 MDHEN, CDR2 SYDVKM. Trimming at V came to 4 bases and at J to 1 base, leaving 8 bases not matched to a gene. CDR3 length: 16 residues. CDR3 residues: CASSSQGLQGTDTQYF. The CDR3 region has the DNA TGTGCCAGCAGTTCCCAGGGACTACAGGGCACAGATACGCAGTATTTT.

This chain connects TRBV25-1 to TRBJ2-7; 9 bases are a match to TRBD2. With V trimmed by 6 bases and J by 0 bases, 0 bases remained unmatched. Germline CDR1 and CDR2: MGHDK and SYGVNS. The CDR3 covers 13 residues. The chain's CDR3 is CASRLAGSYEQYF. The CDR3 coding sequence is TGTGCCAGCAGACTAGCGGGCTCCTACGAGCAGTACTTC.

This chain links TRBV6-5 with TRBJ2-3, with 8 positions matching TRBD2. The V and J ends lost 7 bases and 1 base, in that order; junction bases with no gene match: 7. The CDR3 contains 15 residues. In germline, CDR1 is MNHEY, CDR2 SVGAGI. This CDR3 reads CASTERGLGTDTQYF. DNA of the CDR3: TGTGCCAGCACTGAGCGGGGGTTAGGCACAGATACGCAGTATTTT.

This CDR3 reads CASSDRGTGDGYTF. CDR3 bases: TGTGCCAGCAGTGACCGCGGGACAGGGGATGGCTACACCTTC. This chain joins TRBV28 and TRBJ1-2; 10 nucleotides align to TRBD1. The V gene end was trimmed by 5 bases and the J gene end by 6 bases; junction bases not matched to a gene: 6. Germline CDR1 MDHEN, CDR2 SYDVKM. The CDR3 runs to 14 residues.

The sample holds one count of this clone. The rearrangement uses TRBV7-2 and TRBJ2-7; TRBD1 matches 9 bases. V shed 5 bases, J shed 2 bases, and the junction held 13 bases outside the gene matches. Germline loops: CDR1 SGHTA, CDR2 FQGNSA. The CDR3 has 17 residues. The DNA for the CDR3 is TGTGCCAGCAGCGGGAGGAGTCGGGACAGGGTCGCCTACGAGCAGTACTTC. It specifies CASSGRSRDRVAYEQYF.

The J gene is TRBJ2-1, the V gene TRBV5-1; tentatively, D is TRBD1 (5 bases). Germline V lookup: CDR1 SGHRS, CDR2 YFSETQ. This CDR3 contains 15 residues. V was clipped by 6 bases and J by 0 bases, with 13 bases between them. The CDR3 nucleotides read TGCGCCAGCAAGGCAGGGATTAGCTCCTACAATGAGCAGTTCTTC. Its protein is CASKAGISSYNEQFF.

This chain uses TRBV29-1 with TRBJ2-5; 9 nucleotides align to TRBD1. Trimming removed 3 bases from V and 4 bases from J; junction bases left unmatched: 3. Germline V gene sequence: CDR1 SQVTM, CDR2 ANQGSEA. This CDR3 has 13 amino acids. The CDR3 coding sequence is TGCAGCGTTGATTCGACAGGGGGAGAGACCCAGTACTTC. Its translation is CSVDSTGGETQYF.

The gene calls are TRBV29-1 and TRBJ2-1; maybe TRBD2 (6 bases). CDR1 is SQVTM and CDR2 is ANQGSEA in the germline V gene. The CDR3 sequence is 14 residues long. Trimming stripped 4 bases from V and 0 bases from J, with 10 bases between. The CDR3 loop reads CSVVGGSSYNEQFF. The CDR3 coding sequence is TGCAGCGTTGTTGGAGGGAGCTCCTACAATGAGCAGTTCTTC.

This clone was observed once. This chain uses TRBV9 with TRBJ1-2; TRBD1 matches at 9 bases. V gave up 1 base and J gave up 7 bases; unmatched junction bases: 8. This CDR3 is 15 amino acids long. Germline V gene sequence: CDR1 SGDLS, CDR2 YYNGEE. This CDR3 is CASSVMDRGMSGYTF. The CDR3 DNA is TGTGCCAGCAGCGTAATGGACAGGGGAATGAGTGGCTACACCTTC.

The sample holds one count of this clone. The gene calls are TRBV19 and TRBJ1-1, with 11 bases identical to TRBD1. V dropped 5 bases and J dropped 9; count of bases not matched to a gene: 5. This CDR3 has 13 amino acids. Germline CDR1 reads LNHDA; CDR2 reads SQIVND (reference sequence). This CDR3 reads CASSDRDRGKAFF. The CDR3 DNA reads TGTGCCAGTAGTGACCGGGACAGGGGGAAAGCTTTCTTT.

The genes are TRBV7-3 and TRBJ2-2; TRBD1 might be the D (6 bases). CDR1 and CDR2 (germline): SGHTA, FQGTGA. This CDR3 has 14 residues. V shed 5 bases and J shed 0 bases, with 7 bases lying between them. CDR3 nucleotides: TGTGCCAGCAGCGGACAGTCGAACACCGGGGAGCTGTTTTTT. Encoded protein: CASSGQSNTGELFF. Full variable domain (rest looked up from reference TRBV7-3 and TRBJ2-2): GAGVSQTPSNKVTEKGKYVELRCDPISGHTALYWYRQSLGQGPEFLIYFQGTGAADDSGLPNDRFFAVRPEGSVSTLKIQRTERGDSAVYLCASSGQSNTGELFFGEGSRLTVL.

The chain employs TRBV7-2 and TRBJ2-3; 9 bases fit TRBD2. Trimming took 1 base from V and 1 from J; bases not matched to a gene: 6. CDR1 and CDR2 (germline): SGHTA, FQGNSA. The length of the CDR3 is 17 residues. The DNA of the CDR3 is TGTGCCAGCAGCTTAGAGTTTCTAGCGGGACGCACAGATACGCAGTATTTT. Translating gives CASSLEFLAGRTDTQYF.

V and J are TRBV6-6 and TRBJ2-1; a weak D match, TRBD2 (6 bases). This CDR3 region has 15 residues. Germline V gene sequence: CDR1 MNHNY, CDR2 SVGAGI (reference sequence). V was trimmed by 6 bases and J by 0 bases, leaving 12 bases between them. This CDR3 reads CASRGGRSSYNEQFF. In DNA, the CDR3 is TGTGCCAGCAGGGGGGGTCGAAGCTCCTACAATGAGCAGTTCTTC.

The J gene is TRBJ2-1, the V gene TRBV11-2; D ambiguous. This CDR3 is 11 amino acids long. From germline, CDR1 is SGHAT and CDR2 FQNNGV. V was pared by 7 bases and J by 7 bases, with 8 bases between. As DNA, the CDR3 is TGTGCCAGCACCTCCCTTAATGAGCAGTTCTTC. Encoded protein: CASTSLNEQFF.

This rearrangement joins TRBV29-1 to TRBJ1-1, with D unclear. From germline, CDR1 is SQVTM and CDR2 ANQGSEA. Between the trimmed V and J ends, which lost 4 bases and 3 bases, there was a span of 9 bases. The CDR3 consists of 12 residues. The CDR3 region is CSVVYGYTEAFF. CDR3 DNA: TGCAGCGTTGTTTACGGTTACACTGAAGCTTTCTTT.

Notes on this clone: The junction and the germline gene differ at one end; a read error may be behind it. V and J are TRBV15 and TRBJ2-3; 7 bases map to TRBD2. This CDR3 spans 14 amino acids. The germline CDR1 and CDR2 sequences are LNHNV and YYDKDF (reference sequence). CDR3 DNA: TGTGCCACCAGCAGAGATAAAGCCAGCGGGACTCCCCATTTT. It yields the protein CATSRDKASGTPHF.

This sequence joins TRBV4-1 and TRBJ1-5; a possible D gene is TRBD1 (6 bases). Germline assignment: CDR1 MGHRA and CDR2 YSYEKL. The V gene lost 2 bases and the J gene lost 3 bases, with 11 bases spanning the gap. This CDR3 contains 15 residues. CDR3 sequence: CASSQPGQNNQPQHF. The CDR3 DNA reads TGCGCCAGCAGCCAACCCGGACAGAACAATCAGCCCCAGCATTTT.

The chain links TRBV28 to TRBJ2-7; 7 nucleotides agree with TRBD1. The CDR3 is made up of 12 amino acids. V shed 6 bases and J 4 bases; nucleotides not matched to a gene: 3. Germline CDR1 MDHEN, CDR2 SYDVKM. CDR3 sequence (DNA): TGTGCCAGCAGAAGGGGGCTATACGAGCAGTACTTC. It yields the protein CASRRGLYEQYF.

The V and J genes are TRBV29-1 and TRBJ2-3, with TRBD2 identical over 10 bases. Trimming at V came to 0 bases and at J to 6 bases, leaving 9 bases not matched to a gene. CDR1 and CDR2 (germline): SQVTM, ANQGSEA. The CDR3 is 16 residues long. CDR3 residues: CSVEDPWTSGPDTQYF. Here the CDR3 DNA reads TGCAGCGTTGAAGATCCCTGGACTAGCGGCCCGGATACGCAGTATTTT.

The chain is built from TRBV4-3 and TRBJ2-1; 9 bases are shared with TRBD2. This CDR3 contains 18 residues. Trimming removed 0 bases from V and 0 bases from J; junction bases left unmatched: 6. Germline V gene lookup returns CDR1 LGHNA and CDR2 YSLEER. The CDR3 is CASSQDLSGGFSYNEQFF. In nucleotides, the CDR3 is TGCGCCAGCAGCCAAGATCTGAGCGGGGGGTTCTCCTACAATGAGCAGTTCTTC.

V and J are TRBV7-8 and TRBJ1-2, with 7 nucleotides matching TRBD1. J was trimmed by 7 bases and V by 4 bases; bases with no gene match: 3. The CDR3 totals 12 residues. Germline V gene data show CDR1 as SGHVS and CDR2 as FQNEAQ. Here the CDR3 DNA reads TGTGCCAGCAGCTCGGACAGGAGTGGCTACACCTTC. Translation: CASSSDRSGYTF.

V gene TRBV7-2 combines with J gene TRBJ1-2, with TRBD1 matching 7 bases. The CDR3 loop spans 17 amino acids. V gave up 0 bases and J gave up 2 bases; unmatched junction bases: 9. Germline loops: CDR1 SGHTA, CDR2 FQGNSA. The CDR3 sequence: CASSLAGGTEINYGYTF. The CDR3, as DNA: TGTGCCAGCAGCTTAGCGGGTGGGACAGAAATAAACTATGGCTACACCTTC.

The chain links TRBV7-6 to TRBJ2-1, with 7 bases matching TRBD2. The length of the CDR3 is 17 residues. J was trimmed by 4 bases and V by 1 base; bases with no gene match: 10. The germline V gene has CDR1 SGHVS and CDR2 FNYEAQ. The CDR3 protein is CASSLVSRDYPYNEQFF. Written as DNA, the CDR3 is TGTGCCAGCAGCTTAGTTAGCCGGGACTACCCGTACAATGAGCAGTTCTTC.

As concerns this clone: Other DNA sequences of this sample code for an identical CDR3. The chain carries TRBV11-2 and TRBJ1-1; no reliable D call. Germline assignment: CDR1 SGHAT and CDR2 FQNNGV. This CDR3 is 13 amino acids long. Trimming cost V 1 base and J 13 bases, with 16 bases left between them. CDR3 sequence reads: CASSLGNVARVFF. CDR3 coding DNA: TGTGCCAGCAGCTTAGGGAACGTTGCGAGGGTTTTCTTT.

The chain joins TRBV4-3 to TRBJ2-2; 9 bases align to TRBD2. V was pared by 3 bases and J by 7 bases, with 9 bases of the junction left unmatched. Germline V gene sequence: CDR1 LGHNA, CDR2 YSLEER. This CDR3 is 16 amino acids long. CDR3 nucleotides: TGCGCCAGCAGCCAGATAGCGGGAGCAAGGGGCGGGGAGCTGTTTTTT. This encodes CASSQIAGARGGELFF.